The rows below give T cell receptor beta chains drawn from one sample of a study of blood T cells in healthy people across ages. TCRdb processed the 5' RACE reads anew with MiXCR; each CDR3 protein has one entry. Here the sample spans roughly 730,000 distinct CDR3 sequences, roughly 56% being singletons. Sequenced input: blood. These receptors came from a man aged 35-49 years in good health. The CDR3 runs from the conserved cysteine through the conserved F or W. A D gene is named only where the DNA matches it firmly. Size tells how often a clone was seen (once, few, many) or the class of an expanded clone, and some rows leave it out.

CSAIKGQGNEQYF	TGCAGTGCTATAAAGGGACAGGGGAACGAGCAGTACTTC	-	TRBV20-1	TRBJ2-7	TRBD1
CASTSHTGRTGELFF	TGTGCCAGCACCTCCCACACCGGACGCACCGGGGAGCTGTTTTTT	-	TRBV6-1	TRBJ2-2	-
CASSQAGETQYF	TGTGCCAGCAGCCAGGCCGGGGAGACCCAGTACTTC	many	TRBV4-2	TRBJ2-5	-
CSVEWHSSYNEQFF	TGCAGCGTAGAGTGGCACTCCTCCTACAATGAGCAGTTCTTC	-	TRBV29-1	TRBJ2-1	-
CSAGHTGTYGYTF	TGCAGTGCTGGACATACAGGGACCTATGGCTACACCTTC	-	TRBV20-1	TRBJ1-2	-
CASSVTGTSRHNEQFF	TGTGCCAGCAGCGTGACCGGGACTAGCAGACACAATGAGCAGTTCTTC	many	TRBV9	TRBJ2-1	TRBD2
CSVTSPVSF	TGCAGCGTCACTAGCCCCGTATCCTTC	-	TRBV29-1	TRBJ2-1	-
CASSPRGQGRSGELFF	TGTGCCAGCAGCCCTAGGGGACAGGGGCGCTCCGGGGAGCTGTTTTTT	-	TRBV7-2	TRBJ2-2	TRBD1
CASSFQGGSEKLFF	TGTGCCAGCAGTTTTCAGGGGGGTTCTGAAAAACTGTTTTTT	few	TRBV12-3/TRBV12-4	TRBJ1-4	TRBD1
CASSQGMEGPDTQYF	TGTGCCAGCAGCCAAGGTATGGAGGGGCCAGATACGCAGTATTTT	-	TRBV3-1	TRBJ2-3	-
CASRVPGGYGYTF	TGTGCCAGCAGGGTCCCAGGGGGTTATGGCTACACCTTC	-	TRBV27	TRBJ1-2	TRBD1
CASSLAGKASFGTQYF	TGTGCCAGCAGTTTAGCAGGAAAAGCTAGCTTCGGGACCCAGTACTTC	-	TRBV28	TRBJ2-5	-
CASSKVSASNQPQHF	TGTGCCAGCAGTAAAGTTTCGGCCAGCAATCAGCCCCAGCATTTT	-	TRBV6-1	TRBJ1-5	-
CATSRDAGSGTATQYF	TGTGCCACCAGCAGAGATGCGGGAAGTGGGACAGCTACGCAGTATTTT	-	TRBV15	TRBJ2-3	-
CASSSSPNTEAFF	TGTGCCAGCAGCTCGTCCCCGAACACTGAAGCTTTCTTT	-	TRBV11-2	TRBJ1-1	-
CASSYEGTTRDIQYF	TGCGCCAGCAGCTATGAAGGGACTACCAGAGACATTCAGTACTTC	-	TRBV5-1	TRBJ2-4	TRBD2
CASSYLPGRGEQFF	TGTGCCAGCAGTTATTTACCCGGACGGGGTGAGCAGTTCTTC	-	TRBV6-2/TRBV6-3	TRBJ2-1	-
CSAREVAGVWEQYF	TGCAGTGCTAGAGAAGTAGCGGGAGTTTGGGAGCAGTACTTC	-	TRBV20-1	TRBJ2-7	TRBD2
CASSRPTGTLYTGELFF	TGTGCCAGCAGCCGACCCACCGGGACTCTTTACACCGGGGAGCTGTTTTTT	-	TRBV7-9	TRBJ2-2	-
CASSDSSGNEQFF	TGTGCCAGCAGCGATAGCAGCGGAAATGAGCAGTTCTTC	-	TRBV9	TRBJ2-1	-
CASSPSLGPGGQETQYF	TGTGCCAGCAGCCCTAGCTTGGGTCCGGGGGGGCAAGAGACCCAGTACTTC	-	TRBV11-2	TRBJ2-5	TRBD2
CASSFRWTHYEQYF	TGTGCCAGCAGCTTTAGATGGACACACTACGAGCAGTACTTC	-	TRBV11-2	TRBJ2-7	-
CASSQDLPGSGGSSYNEQFF	TGCGCCAGCAGCCAAGACCTCCCGGGTAGCGGGGGGAGCTCCTACAATGAGCAGTTCTTC	-	TRBV4-1	TRBJ2-1	TRBD2
CASSRGQGFETQYF	TGTGCCAGCAGCCGGGGACAGGGATTTGAGACCCAGTACTTC	-	TRBV28	TRBJ2-5	TRBD1
CASSYRGGSNQPQHF	TGTGCCAGCAGTTACAGGGGAGGAAGCAATCAGCCCCAGCATTTT	few	TRBV12-3/TRBV12-4	TRBJ1-5	TRBD1
CASRVQTGDSNQPQHF	TGTGCCAGTCGGGTACAGACAGGGGATAGCAATCAGCCCCAGCATTTT	-	TRBV28	TRBJ1-5	TRBD1
CASSEYGAQETQYF	TGTGCCAGCAGTGAATACGGAGCCCAAGAGACCCAGTACTTC	many	TRBV6-1	TRBJ2-5	-
CASQLFEGDWDNEQFF	TGTGCCAGCCAGCTTTTTGAGGGAGATTGGGACAATGAGCAGTTCTTC	-	TRBV28	TRBJ2-1	-
CSGGGGTGELFF	TGCAGCGGGGGCGGGGGGACCGGGGAGCTGTTTTTT	-	TRBV29-1	TRBJ2-2	TRBD2
CASSLFSSAEGNTIYF	TGCGCCAGCAGCTTGTTCTCGTCAGCGGAGGGAAACACCATATATTTT	once	TRBV5-1	TRBJ1-3	-
CASTRTFSGRRGDTQYF	TGTGCCAGCACACGTACCTTTAGCGGGAGACGAGGAGATACGCAGTATTTT	-	TRBV21-1	TRBJ2-3	-
CASSPVGWRDQPQHF	TGTGCCAGCAGCCCCGTGGGTTGGCGAGATCAGCCCCAGCATTTT	few	TRBV27	TRBJ1-5	-
CASSPTGNEKLFF	TGTGCCAGCAGCCCGACAGGGAATGAAAAACTGTTTTTT	-	TRBV6-6	TRBJ1-4	TRBD1
CASRNFLGGETQYF	TGTGCCAGCAGGAACTTCTTGGGTGGCGAGACCCAGTACTTC	-	TRBV6-5	TRBJ2-5	-
CASRPPKLANYNEQFF	TGTGCCAGCAGGCCCCCGAAACTAGCGAATTACAATGAGCAGTTCTTC	-	TRBV28	TRBJ2-1	TRBD2
CAWKKTGCGEKLFF	TGTGCCTGGAAAAAGACAGGGTGCGGTGAAAAACTGTTTTTT	-	TRBV30	TRBJ1-4	TRBD1
CASSVTTGTKHEQYF	TGTGCCAGTAGCGTAACGACGGGGACAAAGCACGAGCAGTACTTC	-	TRBV9	TRBJ2-7	-
CASSPHGVGGDEKLFF	TGTGCCAGCAGCCCTCATGGGGTAGGGGGGGATGAAAAACTGTTTTTT	-	TRBV28	TRBJ1-4	-
CASSKRLDFQETQYF	TGTGCCAGCAGCAAACGCTTAGACTTCCAAGAGACCCAGTACTTC	-	TRBV5-6	TRBJ2-5	-
CSARQAGGNNEQFF	TGCAGTGCTAGACAAGCGGGGGGGAACAATGAGCAGTTCTTC	-	TRBV20-1	TRBJ2-1	TRBD2
CASSQDRDIPGELFF	TGCGCCAGCAGCCAAGATAGGGATATACCCGGGGAGCTGTTTTTT	few	TRBV4-3	TRBJ2-2	-
CASSATVSNTEAFF	TGTGCCAGCAGTGCGACAGTCTCGAACACTGAAGCTTTCTTT	-	TRBV25-1	TRBJ1-1	-
CASSFQAGVNEQFF	TGCGCCAGCAGCTTCCAAGCGGGAGTAAATGAGCAGTTCTTC	-	TRBV5-1	TRBJ2-1	TRBD2
CASSYATYEQYF	TGTGCCAGCAGCTACGCGACCTACGAGCAGTACTTC	few	TRBV7-2	TRBJ2-7	-
CASSFLSGGARDEQFF	TGTGCCAGCAGTTTTCTCTCAGGGGGGGCTCGGGATGAGCAGTTCTTC	-	TRBV12-3/TRBV12-4	TRBJ2-1	-
CASSWKTGANVLTF	TGTGCCAGCAGTTGGAAGACTGGGGCCAACGTCCTGACTTTC	-	TRBV12-3/TRBV12-4	TRBJ2-6	-
CASSQEGQSYDEQYF	TGTGCCAGCAGCCAAGAGGGACAATCGTACGATGAGCAGTACTTC	-	TRBV3-1	TRBJ2-7	-
CASSLTLSYEQYF	TGTGCCAGCAGTTTAACGCTATCCTACGAGCAGTACTTC	few	TRBV27	TRBJ2-7	-